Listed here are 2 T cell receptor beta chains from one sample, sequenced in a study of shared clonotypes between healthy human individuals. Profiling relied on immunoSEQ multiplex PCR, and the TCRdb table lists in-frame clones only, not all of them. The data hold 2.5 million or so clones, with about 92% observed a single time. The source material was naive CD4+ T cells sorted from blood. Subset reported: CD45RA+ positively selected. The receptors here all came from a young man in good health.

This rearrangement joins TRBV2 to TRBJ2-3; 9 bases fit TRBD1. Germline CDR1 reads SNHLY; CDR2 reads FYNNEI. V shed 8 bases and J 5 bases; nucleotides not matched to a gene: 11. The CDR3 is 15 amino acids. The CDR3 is CASLSGDRVEDTQYF. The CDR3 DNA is TGTGCCAGCTTATCCGGGGACAGGGTCGAAGATACGCAGTATTTT. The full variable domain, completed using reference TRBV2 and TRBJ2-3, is EPEVTQTPSHQVTQMGQEVILRCVPISNHLYFYWYRQILGQKVEFLVSFYNNEISEKSEIFDDQFSVERPDGSNFTLKIRSTKLEDSAMYFCASLSGDRVEDTQYFGPGTRLTVL.

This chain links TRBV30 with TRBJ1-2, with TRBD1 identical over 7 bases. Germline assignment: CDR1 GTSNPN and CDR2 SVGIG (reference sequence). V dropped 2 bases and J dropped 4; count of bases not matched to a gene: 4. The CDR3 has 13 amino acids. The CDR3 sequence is CAWSSGQSYGYTF. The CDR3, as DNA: TGTGCCTGGAGTTCGGGACAGTCCTATGGCTACACCTTC. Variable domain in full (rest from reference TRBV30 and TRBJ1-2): SQTIHQWPATLVQPVGSPLSLECTVEGTSNPNLYWYRQAAGRGLQLLFYSVGIGQISSEVPQNLSASRPQDRQFILSSKKLLLSDSGFYLCAWSSGQSYGYTFGSGTRLTVV.